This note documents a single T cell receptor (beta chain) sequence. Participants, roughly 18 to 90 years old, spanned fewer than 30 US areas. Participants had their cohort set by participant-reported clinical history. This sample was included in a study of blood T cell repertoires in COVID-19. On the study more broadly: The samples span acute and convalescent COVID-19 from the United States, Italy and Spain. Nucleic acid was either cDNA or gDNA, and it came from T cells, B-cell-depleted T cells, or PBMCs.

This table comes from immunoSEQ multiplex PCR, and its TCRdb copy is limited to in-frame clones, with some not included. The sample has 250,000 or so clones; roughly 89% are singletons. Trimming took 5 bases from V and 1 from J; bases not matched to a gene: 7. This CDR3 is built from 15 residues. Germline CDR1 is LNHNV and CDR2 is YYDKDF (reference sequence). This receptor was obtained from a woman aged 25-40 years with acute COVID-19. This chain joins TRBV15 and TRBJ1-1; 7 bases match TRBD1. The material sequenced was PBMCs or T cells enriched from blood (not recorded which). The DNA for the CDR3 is TGTGCCACCAGCGACCAGACAGGGCCGAACACTGAAGCTTTCTTT. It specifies CATSDQTGPNTEAFF.